A single sample is the source of the 14 T cell receptor beta chains below, sequenced in a study of cytomegalovirus exposure and HLA in healthy donors. PCR primers comprised 60 Vbeta and 13 Jbeta primers. TCRdb keeps only in-frame clones here, not all; method: immunoSEQ multiplex PCR. The repertoire includes over 110,000 clones, roughly four fifths of them detected once, and around 1.4% sits in the top ten. Sequencing was carried out using PBMCs. These receptors were taken from a woman in her thirties or forties in good health and CMV-seronegative.

This rearrangement joins TRBV27 to TRBJ1-1; D is undetermined. V dropped 0 bases and J dropped 8 bases, with 13 bases sitting between them. The CDR3 has 14 amino acids. Per germline, CDR1 MNHEY and CDR2 SMNVEV (reference sequence). CDR3 bases: TGTGCCAGCAGTTTATCGTGGCAGCGGATCGAAGCTTTCTTT. This translates into CASSLSWQRIEAFF.

In regard to this clone: The same CDR3 also results from other DNA sequences found in this sample. The chain combines TRBV5-1 with TRBJ1-1, with D perhaps TRBD1 (6 bases). The germline V and J ends were trimmed by 4 bases and 4 bases, with 14 bases remaining between them. This CDR3 region has 14 residues. Germline CDR1 reads SGHRS; CDR2 reads YFSETQ. The CDR3 coding sequence is TGCGCCAGCAGCCCCCCGGGAGGGGGCACTGAAGCTTTCTTT. Translated, it gives CASSPPGGGTEAFF.

CDR3 nucleotides: TGTGCCAGTACCTGGACAGGGGTCACCGGGGAGCTGTTTTTT. As protein: CASTWTGVTGELFF. The rearrangement joins TRBV5-6 to TRBJ2-2; 9 bases match TRBD1. V was pared by 8 bases and J by 4 bases, with 6 bases of the junction left unmatched. Germline V gene data show CDR1 as SGHDT and CDR2 as YYEEEE. The CDR3 is 14 residues long.

This clone was picked up a small number of times. The genes are TRBV6-5 and TRBJ1-2, with D unresolved. Per germline, CDR1 MNHEY and CDR2 SVGAGI. The V and J ends lost 6 bases and 2 bases respectively, with 13 bases between them. This CDR3 spans 14 amino acids. CDR3 sequence (DNA): TGTGCCAGCAGCTACCTGGTTGGCAACTATGGCTACACCTTC. Its translation: CASSYLVGNYGYTF.

The chain carries TRBV2 and TRBJ2-5; D may be TRBD2 (6 bases). Between the trimmed V and J ends, which lost 4 bases and 5 bases, there was a span of 14 bases. Germline V gives CDR1 SNHLY, CDR2 FYNNEI. CDR3 length: 14 amino acids. The CDR3 nucleotides read TGTGCCAGCAGTGGTGCGGGGTCTTGGGAGACCCAGTACTTC. The encoded protein is CASSGAGSWETQYF.

The chain combines TRBV27 with TRBJ2-1; weak D call: TRBD2 (5 bases). This CDR3 contains 16 residues. Germline V CDR1 and CDR2: MNHEY, SMNVEV (reference sequence). V lost 4 bases and J lost 0, with 13 bases in between. The CDR3 here is CASSSDSVSSYNEQFF. CDR3 coding DNA: TGTGCCAGCAGTTCCGATAGCGTAAGCTCCTACAATGAGCAGTTCTTC.

V gene TRBV4-3 combines with J gene TRBJ1-2; D gene ambiguous. V gave up 4 bases and J gave up 5 bases, with 14 bases separating them. The CDR3 runs to 14 residues. Looked up from germline, CDR1 is LGHNA and CDR2 is YSLEER. The CDR3 region has the DNA TGCGCCAGCAGCCCTGATCCGACTGATTATGGCTACACCTTC. This sequence encodes CASSPDPTDYGYTF.

This chain joins TRBV18 and TRBJ2-1; 11 bases map to TRBD2. The CDR3 length is 17 residues. V lost 2 bases, J lost 3 bases, and 6 bases stayed unmatched. CDR1 is KGHSH and CDR2 is LQKENI in the germline V gene. DNA of the CDR3: TGTGCCAGCTCACCAAACTCCGGGACTAGCGGCTACAATGAGCAGTTCTTC. Amino acids: CASSPNSGTSGYNEQFF.

This clone was counted only a few times. The genes are TRBV27 and TRBJ1-1, with D uncertain. The CDR3 is 14 residues long. The germline V gene encodes CDR1 MNHEY and CDR2 SMNVEV (reference sequence). Trimming left V 6 bases short and J 0 bases short, with 11 bases between. The CDR3 region is CASSPRSVNTEAFF. The CDR3 DNA reads as TGTGCCAGCAGCCCTCGATCGGTGAACACTGAAGCTTTCTTT.

This chain joins TRBV29-1 and TRBJ1-1; a possible D gene is TRBD1 (5 bases). Germline CDR1 is SQVTM and CDR2 is ANQGSEA. This CDR3 has 16 residues. V was pared by 4 bases and J by 4 bases, with 22 bases between. CDR3 bases: TGCAGCGTTGGGTTCGTCGAGGGACTTTCGAGCACTGAAGCTTTCTTT. Protein: CSVGFVEGLSSTEAFF. Using reference TRBV29-1 and TRBJ1-1 for the parts outside the CDR3, the full variable domain is SAVISQKPSRDICQRGTSLTIQCQVDSQVTMMFWYRQQPGQSLTLIATANQGSEATYESGFVIDKFPISRPNLTFSTLTVSNMSPEDSSIYLCSVGFVEGLSSTEAFFGQGTRLTVV.

The chain carries TRBV7-2 and TRBJ2-2; 7 positions match TRBD1. Trimming at V came to 1 base and at J to 8 bases, leaving 7 bases not matched to a gene. The CDR3 is 15 residues long. Germline V CDR1 and CDR2: SGHTA, FQGNSA. The CDR3 DNA reads as TGTGCCAGCAGCTTAGTACAGGGGTCTCGAGGGGAGCTGTTTTTT. It codes for CASSLVQGSRGELFF.

This clone appeared a single time. The chain uses TRBV18 and TRBJ1-1, with TRBD1 as a possible D gene (5 bases). The V gene lost 2 bases and the J gene lost 4 bases, with 11 bases spanning the gap. Germline CDR1 and CDR2: KGHSH and LQKENI. The CDR3 spans 14 residues. The CDR3 region has the DNA TGTGCCAGCTCACCATCTCAGGGTACCACTGAAGCTTTCTTT. Amino acid sequence: CASSPSQGTTEAFF.

The CDR3 here is CASGGTGYITEAFF. The CDR3 region has the DNA TGTGCTAGTGGGGGAACAGGGTACATCACTGAAGCTTTCTTT. This chain joins TRBV12-5 and TRBJ1-1; D perhaps matches TRBD1 (6 bases). Germline V CDR1 and CDR2: LGHNT, FRNRAP. The CDR3 spans 14 residues. The V end was cut by 6 bases, the J end by 4 bases, with 15 bases between.

The chain carries TRBV29-1 and TRBJ2-1; TRBD1 is a possible D gene (6 bases). The CDR3 covers 17 residues. V lost 0 bases, J lost 8 bases, and 23 bases lay in between. Germline V gene data show CDR1 as SQVTM and CDR2 as ANQGSEA. CDR3 DNA: TGCAGCGTTGAAGACCCGAGGGGGATCCGAGTTTTAGATGAGCAGTTCTTC. Translated: CSVEDPRGIRVLDEQFF.